The present T cell receptor (beta chain) was sequenced within a study of blood T cell repertoires in COVID-19. The Seattle patients, enrolled during active infection, were followed longitudinally. This clone was seen once. Per the study methods: Amplification with reference gene primers provided the estimates of nucleated cell counts. Sequencing used immunoSEQ multiplex PCR; TCRdb keeps in-frame clones, though not all of them. V and J calls and clone size follow that table, whereas D and trimming were derived from the DNA. The table includes under 400,000 clones, roughly nine tenths detected once. The CDR3 totals 15 residues. Germline V gene data show CDR1 as MDHEN and CDR2 as SYDVKM. The ends lost 1 base at V and 1 base at J; junction bases unmatched: 0.

The chain links TRBV28 to TRBJ1-3, with 8 bases lining up with TRBD1. The receptor comes from a woman aged 60-70 years with COVID-19, enrolled during active disease. The sequenced sample consisted of peripheral blood. In DNA form, the CDR3 reads TGTGCCAGCAGTTTATACAGGGGGTCTGGAAACACCATATATTTT. Encoded protein: CASSLYRGSGNTIYF. The full variable domain, rest sourced from reference TRBV28 and TRBJ1-3, is DVKVTQSSRYLVKRTGEKVFLECVQDMDHENMFWYRQDPGLGLRLIYFSYDVKMKEKGDIPEGYSVSREKKERFSLILESASTNQTSMYLCASSLYRGSGNTIYFGEGSWLTVV.